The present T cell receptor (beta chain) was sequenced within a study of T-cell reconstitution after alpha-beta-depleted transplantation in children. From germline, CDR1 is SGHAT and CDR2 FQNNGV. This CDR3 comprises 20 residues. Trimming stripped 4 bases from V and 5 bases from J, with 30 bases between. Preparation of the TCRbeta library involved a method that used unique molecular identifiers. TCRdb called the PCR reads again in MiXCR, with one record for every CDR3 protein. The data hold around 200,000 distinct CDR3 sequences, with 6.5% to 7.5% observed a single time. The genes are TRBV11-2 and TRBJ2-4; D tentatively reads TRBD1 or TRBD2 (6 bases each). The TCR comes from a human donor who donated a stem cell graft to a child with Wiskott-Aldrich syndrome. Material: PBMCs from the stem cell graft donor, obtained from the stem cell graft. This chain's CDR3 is CASSSRHTSGGPPRENIQYF. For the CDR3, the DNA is TGTGCCAGCAGCTCAAGACACACCTCCGGGGGCCCCCCGAGAGAAAACATTCAGTACTTC.